The 28 T cell receptor beta chains below were found in one sample sequenced in a study of cytomegalovirus exposure and HLA in healthy donors. Repertoires were generated with immunoSEQ multiplex PCR, while TCRdb's copy carries only in-frame clones and drops some. The sample yields 100,000 to 150,000 clones, 70% to 90% seen once. What was sequenced was PBMCs. Source of these receptors: a man in his late teens or twenties in good health and CMV-seronegative.

The gene calls are TRBV6-5 and TRBJ1-2, with TRBD1 identical over 10 bases. J lost 7 bases, V lost 8 bases, and 7 bases had no gene match. The germline gives CDR1 MNHEY, CDR2 SVGAGI. The CDR3 has 13 amino acids. In DNA form, the CDR3 reads TGTGCCAGCGCAAGGACAGGGGGAGGTGGCTACACCTTC. Amino acid sequence: CASARTGGGGYTF.

J is TRBJ1-5 and V is TRBV19; no definite D call. Germline CDR1 reads LNHDA; CDR2 reads SQIVND (reference sequence). The CDR3 has 16 amino acids. Trimming took 3 bases from V and 7 from J, leaving 19 bases between them. This CDR3 is CASSISLVQERQPQHF. CDR3 sequence (DNA): TGTGCCAGTAGTATTAGTTTAGTTCAGGAGCGGCAGCCCCAGCATTTT.

The genes are TRBV5-6 and TRBJ1-2, with a weak D call TRBD1 (6 bases). Germline V gene sequence: CDR1 SGHDT, CDR2 YYEEEE. The CDR3 extends over 13 amino acids. Trimming stripped 4 bases from V and 4 bases from J, with 11 bases between. This CDR3 is CASSPDRIYGYTF. The CDR3 DNA follows: TGTGCCAGCAGCCCAGACAGGATCTATGGCTACACCTTC.

V and J are TRBV7-2 and TRBJ1-1, with 8 positions matching TRBD1. The CDR3 sequence is 15 residues long. CDR1 is SGHTA, CDR2 FQGNSA, per germline. With V trimmed by 4 bases and J by 8 bases, 12 bases remained unmatched. The CDR3 coding sequence is TGTGCCAGCAGCTACGTCGGCCAGGGGGCCTCAGAAGCTTTCTTT. Protein product: CASSYVGQGASEAFF. Complete variable domain (other parts from reference TRBV7-2 and TRBJ1-1): GAGVSQSPSNKVTEKGKDVELRCDPISGHTALYWYRQSLGQGLEFLIYFQGNSAPDKSGLPSDRFSAERTGGSVSTLTIQRTQQEDSAVYLCASSYVGQGASEAFFGQGTRLTVV.

The CDR3 DNA reads as TGCGCCAGCAGCCCGGGACATACGAACACTGAAGCTTTCTTT. Residues: CASSPGHTNTEAFF. This rearrangement joins TRBV5-1 to TRBJ1-1, with a weak D call TRBD1 (6 bases). Germline V gene sequence: CDR1 SGHRS, CDR2 YFSETQ. The CDR3 is 14 residues long. The V gene lost 4 bases and the J gene lost 1 base, with 11 bases spanning the gap.

Only a few counts were recorded for this clone. The sample holds other DNA sequences that translate to the same CDR3. The chain combines TRBV28 with TRBJ1-6, with TRBD1 matching over 9 bases. The CDR3 runs to 15 residues. The germline gives CDR1 MDHEN, CDR2 SYDVKM. Trimming removed 2 bases from V and 10 bases from J; junction bases left unmatched: 6. CDR3 sequence reads: CASSLVGQGGSPLHF. CDR3 coding DNA: TGTGCCAGCAGTTTAGTGGGACAGGGTGGATCACCCCTCCACTTT.

The chain combines TRBV2 with TRBJ2-1; D call uncertain. V gave up 4 bases and J gave up 9 bases, with 16 bases separating them. This CDR3 spans 14 amino acids. CDR1 is SNHLY, CDR2 FYNNEI, per germline. CDR3 nucleotides: TGTGCCAGCAGTGGCGGTCTCCCCACCAGTGAGCAGTTCTTC. It specifies CASSGGLPTSEQFF.

The gene calls are TRBV6-6 and TRBJ2-5, with unresolved D. Germline V CDR1 and CDR2: MNHNY, SVGAGI (reference sequence). Trimming removed 0 bases from V and 1 base from J, with 9 bases in between. The length of the CDR3 is 15 residues. CDR3 in DNA: TGTGCCAGCAGTTACTCGGTCAGGTTCCAAGAGACCCAGTACTTC. Its protein is CASSYSVRFQETQYF.

The J gene is TRBJ2-2, the V gene TRBV6-5; TRBD1 is a possible D gene (6 bases). The V end was cut by 1 base, the J end by 6 bases, with 15 bases between. In germline, CDR1 is MNHEY, CDR2 SVGAGI. CDR3 length: 16 amino acids. Here the CDR3 reads CASSYFSGEGAGELFF. The CDR3 nucleotides read TGTGCCAGCAGTTACTTCTCAGGGGAAGGGGCCGGGGAGCTGTTTTTT.

The rearrangement joins TRBV5-1 to TRBJ2-3; the match to TRBD1 covers 10 bases. Germline V gene lookup returns CDR1 SGHRS and CDR2 YFSETQ. V lost 4 bases and J lost 5; bases outside the gene matches: 4. The CDR3 has 14 amino acids. Written as DNA, the CDR3 is TGCGCCAGCAGCCAGGGACAGGGGCAAGATACGCAGTATTTT. Residues: CASSQGQGQDTQYF. The entire variable domain, with the rest obtained from reference TRBV5-1 and TRBJ2-3, is as follows: KAGVTQTPRYLIKTRGQQVTLSCSPISGHRSVSWYQQTPGQGLQFLFEYFSETQRNKGNFPGRFSGRQFSNSRSEMNVSTLELGDSALYLCASSQGQGQDTQYFGPGTRLTVL.

V usage is TRBV28 and J usage is TRBJ2-7, with TRBD2 matching 13 bases. This CDR3 has 14 amino acids. J lost 6 bases, V lost 5 bases, and 4 bases had no gene match. Germline CDR1 and CDR2: MDHEN and SYDVKM. This CDR3 reads CASSLWTSGSEQYF. The CDR3 DNA reads TGTGCCAGCAGTCTGTGGACTAGCGGGAGCGAGCAGTACTTC.

This chain uses TRBV7-9 with TRBJ2-7; D is unresolved. This CDR3 contains 12 residues. CDR1 and CDR2 from the germline V gene are SEHNR and FQNEAQ (reference sequence). V shed 3 bases and J shed 3 bases, with 6 bases lying between them. The CDR3 reads CASSFQDYEQYF. In DNA form, the CDR3 reads TGTGCCAGCAGCTTCCAGGACTACGAGCAGTACTTC.

The chain has TRBV30 and TRBJ2-3, with D unclear. Germline lookup yields CDR1 GTSNPN and CDR2 SVGIG (reference sequence). The CDR3 length is 13 residues. V was trimmed by 3 bases and J by 9 bases, leaving 16 bases between them. CDR3 sequence reads: CAWSPTSPWTQYF. CDR3 bases: TGTGCCTGGAGCCCTACTTCGCCTTGGACGCAGTATTTT.

The CDR3 DNA reads TGTGCCAGCAGTGAGGGGACTAGCGGGAGGGCCAGGGCCAAAAACATTCAGTACTTC. Encoded protein: CASSEGTSGRARAKNIQYF. J is TRBJ2-4 and V is TRBV2; 16 nucleotides agree with TRBD2. The germline V gene encodes CDR1 SNHLY and CDR2 FYNNEI. The CDR3 totals 19 residues. V shed 3 bases and J 1 base; nucleotides not matched to a gene: 6.

The V call is TRBV29-1, the J call TRBJ1-1; 10 nucleotides align to TRBD1. The CDR3 spans 15 residues. J was trimmed by 0 bases and V by 4 bases; bases with no gene match: 5. Germline V gene lookup returns CDR1 SQVTM and CDR2 ANQGSEA. Here the CDR3 DNA reads TGCAGCGTTGGGGGACAGGGGTCGATGAACACTGAAGCTTTCTTT. Encoded protein: CSVGGQGSMNTEAFF.

The genes are TRBV5-1 and TRBJ2-7, with 7 bases lining up with TRBD1. Germline V gives CDR1 SGHRS, CDR2 YFSETQ. The CDR3 is made up of 14 amino acids. Trimming at V came to 5 bases and at J to 1 base, leaving 6 bases not matched to a gene. The CDR3 here is CASSRQGQSYEQYF. In DNA, the CDR3 is TGCGCCAGCAGTCGACAGGGCCAATCCTACGAGCAGTACTTC.

In regard to this clone: A junction end diverges from the germline sequence, so it may reflect a read error. The CDR3 region has the DNA TGTGCCAGCAGGGAAGACAGGGCGGAGCAGTACTTC. The encoded protein is CASREDRAEQYF. The chain has TRBV2 and TRBJ2-7, with 7 bases fitting TRBD1. CDR1 and CDR2 from the germline V gene are SNHLY and FYNNEI. This CDR3 is built from 12 residues.

The chain carries TRBV6-4 and TRBJ2-2; D not resolved. The germline V and J ends were trimmed by 0 bases and 3 bases, with 2 bases remaining between them. Germline CDR1 is MRHNA and CDR2 is SNTAGT. The CDR3 totals 13 residues. The DNA for the CDR3 is TGTGCCAGCAGTGACTCCGACACCGGGGAGCTGTTTTTT. Translating gives CASSDSDTGELFF.

This sequence joins TRBV21-1 and TRBJ2-7; TRBD2 was called by the table and not checked on the DNA. TRBV21-1 is labeled a pseudogene. The CDR3 consists of 14 residues. CDR3 protein: CASTPTSVSYEQYF. CDR3 DNA: TGTGCCAGCACCCCTACTAGCGTTTCCTACGAGCAGTACTTC.

V and J are TRBV2 and TRBJ1-5; TRBD1 might be the D (6 bases). The CDR3 sequence is 14 residues long. Trimming shortened V by 5 bases and J by 5 bases, and 13 bases separated the two germline ends. CDR1 is SNHLY, CDR2 FYNNEI, per germline. The CDR3 protein is CASSIDRRDQPQHF. CDR3 sequence (DNA): TGTGCCAGCAGTATAGACAGGCGTGATCAGCCCCAGCATTTT.

The chain recombines TRBV19 with TRBJ2-5; TRBD2 matches 12 bases. Germline V gene lookup returns CDR1 LNHDA and CDR2 SQIVND (reference sequence). The CDR3 runs 15 residues. The trim removed 5 bases at V and 3 bases at J, leaving 4 bases unmatched. The CDR3 loop is CASSSRTSGKETQYF. CDR3 in DNA: TGTGCCAGTAGTTCCCGGACTAGCGGGAAAGAGACCCAGTACTTC.

The J gene is TRBJ2-7, the V gene TRBV7-9; maybe TRBD1 (6 bases). Trimming removed 5 bases at V and 4 bases at J, with 24 bases between. The CDR3 loop spans 17 amino acids. In germline, CDR1 is SEHNR, CDR2 FQNEAQ (reference sequence). In DNA, the CDR3 is TGTGCCAGCAGCACGGGGCGGTCCGGACAGAGGGTATACGAGCAGTACTTC. Amino acid sequence: CASSTGRSGQRVYEQYF.

V is TRBV7-8 and J is TRBJ1-1; tentative D call: TRBD1 (6 bases). From germline, CDR1 is SGHVS and CDR2 FQNEAQ. The CDR3 is made up of 15 amino acids. Trimming took off 5 bases at V and 11 bases at J, with 24 bases between the two ends. CDR3 in amino acids: CASSVGRDIARSAFF. The CDR3 region has the DNA TGTGCCAGCAGCGTAGGAAGGGACATAGCCAGATCGGCTTTCTTT.

The V and J genes are TRBV29-1 and TRBJ2-2; 7 bases fit TRBD1. Germline CDR1 is SQVTM and CDR2 is ANQGSEA. This CDR3 comprises 15 residues. The ends lost 3 bases at V and 2 bases at J; junction bases unmatched: 6. CDR3 amino acids: CSVDGGQVNTGELFF. CDR3 in DNA: TGCAGCGTTGATGGCGGACAGGTAAACACCGGGGAGCTGTTTTTT.

This clone appeared a few times. The CDR3 DNA reads as TGCGCCAGCAGCATAAGCGGGGAGGATACGCAGTATTTT. It encodes CASSISGEDTQYF. The genes are TRBV5-1 and TRBJ2-3, with 7 bases lining up with TRBD2. CDR3 size: 13 residues. The V and J ends lost 4 bases and 6 bases, in that order; junction bases with no gene match: 5. Germline V gene sequence: CDR1 SGHRS, CDR2 YFSETQ.

This chain links TRBV28 with TRBJ2-7; 12 bases agree with TRBD1. The CDR3 has 15 residues. From germline, CDR1 is MDHEN and CDR2 SYDVKM. The J segment lost 3 bases and the V segment lost 5 bases, leaving 5 bases of the junction unmatched. CDR3 DNA sequence: TGTGCCAGCAGTCCGGGGACAGGGGGCCTCTACGAGCAGTACTTC. Translating it yields CASSPGTGGLYEQYF.

The sample holds a few counts of this clone. The rearrangement joins TRBV11-2 to TRBJ1-2, with D tentatively TRBD1 (6 bases). The V end was cut by 0 bases, the J end by 4 bases, with 9 bases between. Germline V gene lookup returns CDR1 SGHAT and CDR2 FQNNGV. The CDR3 is 14 residues long. In DNA form, the CDR3 reads TGTGCCAGCAGCTTAGATTCAGGGGCCTATGGCTACACCTTC. Its translation: CASSLDSGAYGYTF.

This clone has only one observation. The chain carries TRBV5-1 and TRBJ2-1; 12 bases are a match to TRBD2. Trimming removed 5 bases from V and 9 bases from J; junction bases left unmatched: 9. Germline V gene sequence: CDR1 SGHRS, CDR2 YFSETQ. There are 15 residues in the CDR3. CDR3 sequence reads: CASSRTSGTGAEQFF. In DNA form, the CDR3 reads TGCGCCAGCAGTCGGACTAGCGGGACCGGGGCTGAGCAGTTCTTC.